Below are 13 T cell receptor beta chains sequenced from a single sample in a study of cytomegalovirus exposure and HLA in healthy donors. The PCR was carried out with 60 Vbeta primers and 13 Jbeta primers. The data were produced by immunoSEQ multiplex PCR, yet TCRdb's version contains in-frame clones alone and is incomplete. The sample yields about 170,000 clones, about 85% seen once. The source material was PBMCs. The receptors originated from a man aged 25 to 40 in good health and CMV-seropositive.

The V and J genes are TRBV29-1 and TRBJ2-1, with TRBD2 matching over 10 bases. V was pared by 6 bases and J by 5 bases, with 4 bases of the junction left unmatched. The CDR3 has 13 residues. The germline V gene encodes CDR1 SQVTM and CDR2 ANQGSEA. CDR3 bases: TGCAGCGTCGCCGGGACTAGCGACAATGAGCAGTTCTTC. Its translation is CSVAGTSDNEQFF.

The chain links TRBV29-1 to TRBJ1-1, with D possibly matching TRBD1 (6 bases). The ends were cut back, 6 bases at V and 4 bases at J, with 12 bases in the middle. The CDR3 is 12 amino acids. CDR1 SQVTM and CDR2 ANQGSEA come from the germline V gene. The CDR3 loop reads CSVQGFSTEAFF. The CDR3 bases are TGCAGCGTGCAGGGGTTTAGCACTGAAGCTTTCTTT.

The chain recombines TRBV15 with TRBJ2-6, with D possibly being TRBD2 (6 bases). The CDR3 extends over 15 amino acids. Germline CDR1 LNHNV, CDR2 YYDKDF (reference sequence). V was shortened by 5 bases and J by 4 bases, with 12 bases between the two germline ends. The CDR3 spells CATSGGTSGANVLTF. The CDR3, as DNA: TGTGCCACCAGCGGCGGGACTTCAGGGGCCAACGTCCTGACTTTC.

The J gene is TRBJ1-2, the V gene TRBV6-5; perhaps TRBD1 as D (5 bases). This CDR3 has 14 amino acids. V was clipped by 0 bases and J by 8 bases, with 13 bases between them. Germline V gives CDR1 MNHEY, CDR2 SVGAGI. CDR3 bases: TGTGCCAGCAGTTACTCACGGACAACGAACGGCTACACCTTC. It codes for CASSYSRTTNGYTF.

This chain links TRBV10-2 with TRBJ2-7; 7 bases are shared with TRBD2. The germline gives CDR1 WSHSY, CDR2 SAAADI. CDR3 size: 18 residues. The junction had 11 bases not matched to a gene; V was cut back by 0 bases and J by 0 bases. CDR3 loop: CASSESWGLAENSYEQYF. CDR3 nucleotides: TGCGCCAGCAGTGAGTCGTGGGGTCTAGCGGAAAACTCCTACGAGCAGTACTTC.

The V gene is TRBV7-2, the J gene TRBJ2-7; 10 nucleotides agree with TRBD2. The CDR3 spans 14 residues. The V gene's germline CDR1 is SGHTA and CDR2 FQGNSA. Trimming took 5 bases from V and 5 from J; bases not matched to a gene: 6. CDR3 protein: CASSRSGRDNEQYV. The CDR3 DNA follows: TGTGCCAGCAGCCGCAGCGGGAGGGATAACGAGCAGTACGTC.

In the case of this clone: This specimen includes other DNA sequences encoding the same CDR3. The chain recombines TRBV11-3 with TRBJ2-1; TRBD2 matches 11 bases. CDR3 length: 17 amino acids. Germline CDR1 reads SGHNT; CDR2 reads YENEEA. Trimming at V came to 3 bases and at J to 0 bases, leaving 4 bases not matched to a gene. The CDR3 DNA reads as TGTGCCAGCAGCTTGACTAGCGGGGTCAGCTCCTACAATGAGCAGTTCTTC. It translates to CASSLTSGVSSYNEQFF.

V usage is TRBV10-2 and J usage is TRBJ2-7, with 12 bases identical to TRBD1. The CDR3 runs 15 residues. Germline CDR1 reads WSHSY; CDR2 reads SAAADI. With 3 bases clipped from V and 7 bases from J, the junction kept 7 bases outside the gene matches. CDR3 nucleotides: TGCGCCAGCAGTGACCCGGGACAGGGGGCATTTGAGCAGTACTTC. Translation: CASSDPGQGAFEQYF.

This rearrangement joins TRBV9 to TRBJ2-3; 7 positions agree with TRBD1. V gave up 3 bases and J gave up 2 bases; unmatched junction bases: 6. The CDR3 spans 15 residues. CDR1 is SGDLS, CDR2 YYNGEE, per germline. The DNA of the CDR3 is TGTGCCAGCAGCGCAGATGGGACAGACACAGATACGCAGTATTTT. Residues: CASSADGTDTDTQYF.

The chain recombines TRBV7-3 with TRBJ2-1, with 8 bases fitting TRBD1. There are 16 residues in the CDR3. The germline V gene has CDR1 SGHTA and CDR2 FQGTGA. Unmatched junction bases numbered 5, after V lost 4 bases and J lost 0 bases. The CDR3 is CASSSLGQGSYNEQFF. The CDR3 DNA follows: TGTGCCAGCAGCTCCTTAGGACAGGGCTCCTACAATGAGCAGTTCTTC.

This chain joins TRBV7-9 and TRBJ2-2, with 10 bases that match TRBD1. Germline V gene lookup returns CDR1 SEHNR and CDR2 FQNEAQ (reference sequence). V lost 4 bases to trimming and J lost 3 bases; unmatched junction nucleotides: 11. The CDR3 runs to 18 residues. The CDR3, as DNA: TGTGCCAGCAGCTCCAGGTCAGACAGGGGGCTGGACACCGGGGAGCTGTTTTTT. It yields the protein CASSSRSDRGLDTGELFF.

This chain connects TRBV5-1 to TRBJ1-5; D is possibly TRBD1 (5 bases). The germline CDR1 and CDR2 sequences are SGHRS and YFSETQ. Trimming left V 4 bases short and J 4 bases short, with 15 bases between. This CDR3 comprises 15 residues. CDR3 DNA: TGCGCCAGCAGCCCCGGCCCCGGGGGGAATCAGCCCCAGCATTTT. The encoded protein is CASSPGPGGNQPQHF.

The chain combines TRBV9 with TRBJ2-2, with TRBD2 matching 9 bases. Trimming cost V 6 bases and J 3 bases; bases outside gene matches: 9. Germline V gene lookup returns CDR1 SGDLS and CDR2 YYNGEE. CDR3 length equals 16 residues. The CDR3 spells CASTPSGRLDTGELFF. CDR3 DNA sequence: TGTGCCAGCACGCCCAGCGGGAGGTTGGACACCGGGGAGCTGTTTTTT. The complete variable domain, with remaining parts taken from reference TRBV9 and TRBJ2-2, reads DSGVTQTPKHLITATGQRVTLRCSPRSGDLSVYWYQQSLDQGLQFLIQYYNGEERAKGNILERFSAQQFPDLHSELNLSSLELGDSALYFCASTPSGRLDTGELFFGEGSRLTVL.